This T cell receptor beta chain was profiled in a study of CD8 T cells in Susac syndrome. Study in general: Treatment at blood withdrawal was none, corticosteroids, or intravenous immunoglobulin alone in Susac syndrome patients.

In regard to this clonotype: The junction does not match germline at one end; this may be a read error.

After extraction with the RNeasy kit, about 0.45 to 1 ug of the RNA was reverse transcribed using random hexamers. TCRdb recomputed calls from the immunoSEQ multiplex PCR reads with MiXCR, one row per CDR3 protein. The table lists 170,000 or so distinct CDR3 sequences, roughly 95% of them singletons. While CD8+ and CD4+ T cells were isolated negatively, TEMRA cells were enriched by FACS. Germline V lookup: CDR1 GTSNPN, CDR2 SVGIG (reference sequence). This CDR3 contains 13 residues. The origin of this receptor is a human donor with Susac syndrome. Source material: CD4+ T cells from PBMCs. This rearrangement joins TRBV30 to TRBJ1-2; 7 bases match TRBD1. The CDR3 protein is CAWSVLGGTVSHF. CDR3 in DNA: TGTGCCTGGAGTGTACTGGGTGGGACAGTCTCTCACTTC.